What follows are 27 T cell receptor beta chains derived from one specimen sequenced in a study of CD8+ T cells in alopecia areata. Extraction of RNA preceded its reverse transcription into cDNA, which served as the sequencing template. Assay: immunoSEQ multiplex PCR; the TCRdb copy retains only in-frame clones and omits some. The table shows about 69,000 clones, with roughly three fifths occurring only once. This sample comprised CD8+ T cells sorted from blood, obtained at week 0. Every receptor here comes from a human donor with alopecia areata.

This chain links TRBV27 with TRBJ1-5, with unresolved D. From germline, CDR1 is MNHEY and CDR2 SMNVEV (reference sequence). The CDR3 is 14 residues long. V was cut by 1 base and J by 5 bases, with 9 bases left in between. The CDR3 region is CASSLFGSDQPQHF. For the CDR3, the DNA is TGTGCCAGCAGTTTATTTGGTTCTGATCAGCCCCAGCATTTT.

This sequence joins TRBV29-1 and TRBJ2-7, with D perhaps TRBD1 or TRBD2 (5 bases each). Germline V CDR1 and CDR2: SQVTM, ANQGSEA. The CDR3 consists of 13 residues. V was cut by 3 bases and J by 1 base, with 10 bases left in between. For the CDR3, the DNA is TGCAGCGTTGAGGGGGTAGGATCCTACGAGCAGTACTTC. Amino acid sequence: CSVEGVGSYEQYF.

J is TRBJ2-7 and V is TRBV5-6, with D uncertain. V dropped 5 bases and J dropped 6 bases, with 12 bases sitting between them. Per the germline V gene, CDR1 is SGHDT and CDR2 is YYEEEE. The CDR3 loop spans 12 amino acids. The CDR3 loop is CASSDVTGEQYF. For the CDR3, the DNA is TGTGCCAGCAGTGACGTTACTGGCGAGCAGTACTTC.

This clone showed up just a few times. The CDR3 protein is CASSLVSGHYGYTF. The CDR3 DNA follows: TGCGCCAGCAGCTTGGTGTCGGGGCACTATGGCTACACCTTC. This chain uses TRBV5-1 with TRBJ1-2; D possibly corresponds to TRBD1 (5 bases). The CDR3 spans 14 residues. Germline CDR1 and CDR2: SGHRS and YFSETQ. Between the trimmed V and J ends, which lost 0 bases and 3 bases, there was a span of 9 bases.

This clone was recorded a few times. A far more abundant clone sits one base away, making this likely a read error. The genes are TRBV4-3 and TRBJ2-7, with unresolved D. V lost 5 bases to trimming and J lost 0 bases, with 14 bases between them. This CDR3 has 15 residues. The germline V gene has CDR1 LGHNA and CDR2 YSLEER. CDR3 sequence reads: CASSLDPTFSYEQYF. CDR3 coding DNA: TGCGCCAGCAGCTTAGATCCCACGTTCTCCTACGAGCAGTACTTC.

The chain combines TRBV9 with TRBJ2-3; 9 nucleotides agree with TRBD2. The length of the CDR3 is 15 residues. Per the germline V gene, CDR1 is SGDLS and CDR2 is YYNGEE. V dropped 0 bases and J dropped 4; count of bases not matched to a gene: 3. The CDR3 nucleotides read TGTGCCAGCAGCGTAGAAGGCGGGGGGGCAGATACGCAGTATTTT. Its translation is CASSVEGGGADTQYF.

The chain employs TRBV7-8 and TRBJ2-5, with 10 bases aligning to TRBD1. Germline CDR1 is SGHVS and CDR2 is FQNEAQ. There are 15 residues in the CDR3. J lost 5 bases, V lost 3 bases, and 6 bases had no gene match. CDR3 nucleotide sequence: TGTGCCAGCAGCTTCCTGGACAGGGGGGCGGAGACCCAGTACTTC. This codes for CASSFLDRGAETQYF.

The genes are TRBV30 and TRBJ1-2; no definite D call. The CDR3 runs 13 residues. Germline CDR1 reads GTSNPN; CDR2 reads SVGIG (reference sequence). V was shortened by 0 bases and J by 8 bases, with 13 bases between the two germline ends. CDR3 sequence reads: CAWSVLQLGGYTF. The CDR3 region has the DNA TGTGCCTGGAGTGTACTACAGTTGGGGGGCTACACCTTC. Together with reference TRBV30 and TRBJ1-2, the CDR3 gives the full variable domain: SQTIHQWPATLVQPVGSPLSLECTVEGTSNPNLYWYRQAAGRGLQLLFYSVGIGQISSEVPQNLSASRPQDRQFILSSKKLLLSDSGFYLCAWSVLQLGGYTFGSGTRLTVV.

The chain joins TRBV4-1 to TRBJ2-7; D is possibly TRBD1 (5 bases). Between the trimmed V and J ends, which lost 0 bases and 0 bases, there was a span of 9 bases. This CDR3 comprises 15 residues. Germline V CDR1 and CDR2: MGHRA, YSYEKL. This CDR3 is CASSQDPGPSYEQYF. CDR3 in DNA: TGCGCCAGCAGCCAAGACCCAGGGCCCTCCTACGAGCAGTACTTC.

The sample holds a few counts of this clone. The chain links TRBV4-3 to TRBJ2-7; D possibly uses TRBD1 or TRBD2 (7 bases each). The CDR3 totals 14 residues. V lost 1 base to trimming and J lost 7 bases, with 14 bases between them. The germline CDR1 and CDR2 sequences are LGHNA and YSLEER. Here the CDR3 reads CASSQVARGGEQYF. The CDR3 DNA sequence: TGCGCCAGCAGCCAAGTGGCCAGGGGGGGAGAGCAGTACTTC.

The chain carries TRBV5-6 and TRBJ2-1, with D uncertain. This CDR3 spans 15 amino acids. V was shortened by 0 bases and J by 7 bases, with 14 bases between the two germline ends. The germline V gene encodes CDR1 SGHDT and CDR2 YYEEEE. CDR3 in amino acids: CASSLVGSKRNEQFF. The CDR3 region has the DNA TGTGCCAGCAGCTTGGTAGGGTCCAAGAGGAATGAGCAGTTCTTC.

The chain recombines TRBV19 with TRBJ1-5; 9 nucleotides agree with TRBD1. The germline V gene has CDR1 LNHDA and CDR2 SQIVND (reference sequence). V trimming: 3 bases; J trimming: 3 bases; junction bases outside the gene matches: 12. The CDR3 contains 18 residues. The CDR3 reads CASSIPSSGTGPNQPQHF. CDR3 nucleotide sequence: TGTGCCAGTAGTATTCCCAGCAGCGGGACAGGGCCCAATCAGCCCCAGCATTTT. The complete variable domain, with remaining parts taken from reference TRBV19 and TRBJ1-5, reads DGGITQSPKYLFRKEGQNVTLSCEQNLNHDAMYWYRQDPGQGLRLIYYSQIVNDFQKGDIAEGYSVSREKKESFPLTVTSAQKNPTAFYLCASSIPSSGTGPNQPQHFGDGTRLSIL.

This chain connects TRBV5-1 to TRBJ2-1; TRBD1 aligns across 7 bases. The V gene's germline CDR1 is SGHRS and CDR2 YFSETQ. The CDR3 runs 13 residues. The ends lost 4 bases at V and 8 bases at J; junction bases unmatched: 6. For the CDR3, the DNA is TGCGCCAGCAGCGTCGACAGGGTCTATGAGCAGTTCTTC. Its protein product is CASSVDRVYEQFF.

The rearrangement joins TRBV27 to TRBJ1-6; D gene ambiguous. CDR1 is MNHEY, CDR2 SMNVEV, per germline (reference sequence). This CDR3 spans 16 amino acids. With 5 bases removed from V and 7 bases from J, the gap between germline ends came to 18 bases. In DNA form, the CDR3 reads TGTGCCAGCAGTACTCTCTACATCCGCCAAAATTCACCCCTCCACTTT. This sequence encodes CASSTLYIRQNSPLHF.

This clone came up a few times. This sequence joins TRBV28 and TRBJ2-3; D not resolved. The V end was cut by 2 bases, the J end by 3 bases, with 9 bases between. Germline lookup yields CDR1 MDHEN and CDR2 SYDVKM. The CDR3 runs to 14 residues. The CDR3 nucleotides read TGTGCCAGCAGTTTAGGCGTATCAACAGATACGCAGTATTTT. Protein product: CASSLGVSTDTQYF.

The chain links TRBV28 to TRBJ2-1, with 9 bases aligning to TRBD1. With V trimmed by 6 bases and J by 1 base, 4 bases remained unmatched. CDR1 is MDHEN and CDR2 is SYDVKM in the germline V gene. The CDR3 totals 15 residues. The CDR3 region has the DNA TGTGCCAGCAGAGTACAGGGGGCATCCTACAATGAGCAGTTCTTC. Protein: CASRVQGASYNEQFF.

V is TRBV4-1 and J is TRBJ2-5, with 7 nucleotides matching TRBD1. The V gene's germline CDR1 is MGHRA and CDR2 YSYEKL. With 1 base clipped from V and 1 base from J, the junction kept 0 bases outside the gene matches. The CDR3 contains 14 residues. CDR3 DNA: TGCGCCAGCAGCCAAGGGACAGGCCAAGAGACCCAGTACTTC. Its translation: CASSQGTGQETQYF.

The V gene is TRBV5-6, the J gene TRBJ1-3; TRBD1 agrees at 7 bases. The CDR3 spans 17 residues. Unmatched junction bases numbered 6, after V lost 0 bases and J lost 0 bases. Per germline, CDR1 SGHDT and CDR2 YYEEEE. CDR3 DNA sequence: TGTGCCAGCAGCTTGGATGGGGGACAGCCCTCTGGAAACACCATATATTTT. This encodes CASSLDGGQPSGNTIYF.

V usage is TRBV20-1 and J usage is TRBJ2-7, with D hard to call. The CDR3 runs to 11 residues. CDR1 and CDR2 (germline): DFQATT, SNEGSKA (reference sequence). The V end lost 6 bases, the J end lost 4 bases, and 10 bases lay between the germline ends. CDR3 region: CSARESYEQYF. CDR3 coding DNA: TGCAGTGCCCGCGAGAGTTACGAGCAGTACTTC.

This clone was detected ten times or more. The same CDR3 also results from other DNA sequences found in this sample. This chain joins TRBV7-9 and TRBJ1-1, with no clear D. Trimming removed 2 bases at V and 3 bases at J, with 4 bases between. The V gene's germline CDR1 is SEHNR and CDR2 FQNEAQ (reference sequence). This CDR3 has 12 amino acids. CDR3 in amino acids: CASSLSDTEAFF. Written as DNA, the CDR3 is TGTGCCAGCAGCTTATCGGACACTGAAGCTTTCTTT.

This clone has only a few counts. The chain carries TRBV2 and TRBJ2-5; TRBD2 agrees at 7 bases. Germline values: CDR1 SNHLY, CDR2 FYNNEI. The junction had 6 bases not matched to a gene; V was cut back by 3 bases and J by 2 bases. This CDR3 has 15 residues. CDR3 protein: CASSEASGEQETQYF. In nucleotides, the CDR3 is TGTGCCAGCAGTGAGGCGAGCGGGGAGCAAGAGACCCAGTACTTC.

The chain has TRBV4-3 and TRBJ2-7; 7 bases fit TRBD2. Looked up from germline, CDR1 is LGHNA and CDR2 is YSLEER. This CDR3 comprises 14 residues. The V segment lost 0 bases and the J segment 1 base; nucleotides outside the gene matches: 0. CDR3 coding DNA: TGCGCCAGCAGCCAAGACGGGGGGTCCTACGAGCAGTACTTC. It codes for CASSQDGGSYEQYF.

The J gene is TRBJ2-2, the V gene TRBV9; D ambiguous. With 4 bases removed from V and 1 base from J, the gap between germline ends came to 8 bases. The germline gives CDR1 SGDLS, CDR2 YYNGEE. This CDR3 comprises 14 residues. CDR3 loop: CASSRTGNTGELFF. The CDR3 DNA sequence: TGTGCCAGCAGCCGGACGGGGAACACCGGGGAGCTGTTTTTT.

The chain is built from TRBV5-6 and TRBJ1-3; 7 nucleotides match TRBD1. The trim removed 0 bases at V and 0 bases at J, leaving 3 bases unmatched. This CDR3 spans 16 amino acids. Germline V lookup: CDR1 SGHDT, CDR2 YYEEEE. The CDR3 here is CASSLGTGLSGNTIYF. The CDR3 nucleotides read TGTGCCAGCAGCTTGGGGACAGGCCTCTCTGGAAACACCATATATTTT.

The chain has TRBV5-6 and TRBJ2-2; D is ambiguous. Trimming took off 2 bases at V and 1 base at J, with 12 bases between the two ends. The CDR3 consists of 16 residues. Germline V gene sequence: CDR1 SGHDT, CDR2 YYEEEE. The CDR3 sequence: CASSFLGSRNTGELFF. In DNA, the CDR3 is TGTGCCAGCAGCTTTCTTGGCTCACGGAACACCGGGGAGCTGTTTTTT.

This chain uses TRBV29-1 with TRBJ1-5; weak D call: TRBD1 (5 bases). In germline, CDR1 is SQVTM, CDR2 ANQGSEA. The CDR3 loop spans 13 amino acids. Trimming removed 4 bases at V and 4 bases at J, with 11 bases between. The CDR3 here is CSVVQGFNQPQHF. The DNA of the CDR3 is TGCAGCGTTGTGCAGGGATTTAATCAGCCCCAGCATTTT.

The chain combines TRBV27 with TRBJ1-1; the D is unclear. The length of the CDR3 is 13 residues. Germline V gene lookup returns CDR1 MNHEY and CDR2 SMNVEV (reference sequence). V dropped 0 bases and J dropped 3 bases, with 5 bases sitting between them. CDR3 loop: CASSLSIDTEAFF. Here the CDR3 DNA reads TGTGCCAGCAGTTTATCGATTGACACTGAAGCTTTCTTT.